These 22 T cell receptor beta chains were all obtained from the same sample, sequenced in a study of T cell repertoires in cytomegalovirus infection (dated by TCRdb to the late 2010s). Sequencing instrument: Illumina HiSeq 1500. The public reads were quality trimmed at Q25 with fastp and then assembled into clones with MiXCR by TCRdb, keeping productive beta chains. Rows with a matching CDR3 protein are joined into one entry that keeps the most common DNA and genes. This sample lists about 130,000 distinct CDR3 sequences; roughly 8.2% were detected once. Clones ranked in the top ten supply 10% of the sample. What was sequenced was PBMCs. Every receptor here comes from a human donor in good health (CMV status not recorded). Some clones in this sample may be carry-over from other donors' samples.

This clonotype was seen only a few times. This CDR3 reads CASSTGTSSPLHF. Here the CDR3 DNA reads TGTGCCAGCAGTACCGGGACCTCTTCACCCCTCCACTTT. The chain links TRBV27 to TRBJ1-6; tentatively, D is TRBD1 (5 bases). V lost 5 bases and J lost 9, with 11 bases in between. The CDR3 runs 13 residues. Germline-derived CDR1 and CDR2 are MNHEY and SMNVEV (reference sequence).

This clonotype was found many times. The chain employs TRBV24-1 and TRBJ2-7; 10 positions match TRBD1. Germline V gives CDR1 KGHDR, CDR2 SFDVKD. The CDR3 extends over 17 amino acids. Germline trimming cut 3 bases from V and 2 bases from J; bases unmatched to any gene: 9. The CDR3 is CATSDVSRDRGTYEQYF. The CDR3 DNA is TGTGCCACCAGTGATGTCAGCCGGGACAGGGGAACCTACGAGCAGTACTTC.

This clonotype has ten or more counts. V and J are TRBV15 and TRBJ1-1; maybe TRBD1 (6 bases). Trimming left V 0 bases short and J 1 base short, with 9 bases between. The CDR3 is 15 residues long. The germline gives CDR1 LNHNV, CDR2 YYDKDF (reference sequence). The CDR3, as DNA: TGTGCCACCAGCAGAGATAAGGGGGAGAACACTGAAGCTTTCTTT. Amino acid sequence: CATSRDKGENTEAFF.

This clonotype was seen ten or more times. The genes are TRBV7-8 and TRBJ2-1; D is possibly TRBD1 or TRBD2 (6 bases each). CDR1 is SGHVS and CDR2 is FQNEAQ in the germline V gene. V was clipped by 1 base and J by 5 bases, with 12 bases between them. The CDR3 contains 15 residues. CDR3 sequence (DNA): TGTGCCAGCAGCTTAGGGGGGGCAGTGAACAATGAGCAGTTCTTC. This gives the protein CASSLGGAVNNEQFF.

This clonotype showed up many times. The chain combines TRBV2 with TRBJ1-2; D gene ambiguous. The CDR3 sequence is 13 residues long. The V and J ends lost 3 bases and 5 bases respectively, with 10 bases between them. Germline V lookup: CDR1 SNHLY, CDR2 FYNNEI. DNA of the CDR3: TGTGCCAGCAGTGAGGAAGGCGGGTATGGCTACACCTTC. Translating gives CASSEEGGYGYTF. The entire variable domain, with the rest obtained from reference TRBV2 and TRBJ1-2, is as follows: EPEVTQTPSHQVTQMGQEVILRCVPISNHLYFYWYRQILGQKVEFLVSFYNNEISEKSEIFDDQFSVERPDGSNFTLKIRSTKLEDSAMYFCASSEEGGYGYTFGSGTRLTVV.

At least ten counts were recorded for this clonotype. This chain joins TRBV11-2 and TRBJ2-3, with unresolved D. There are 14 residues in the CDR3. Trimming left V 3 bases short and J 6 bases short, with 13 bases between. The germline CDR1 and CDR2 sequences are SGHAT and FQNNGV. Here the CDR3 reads CASSFGTGQDTQYF. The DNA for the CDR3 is TGTGCCAGCAGCTTCGGTACCGGGCAGGATACGCAGTATTTT. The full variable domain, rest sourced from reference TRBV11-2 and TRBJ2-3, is EAGVAQSPRYKIIEKRQSVAFWCNPISGHATLYWYQQILGQGPKLLIQFQNNGVVDDSQLPKDRFSAERLKGVDSTLKIQPAKLEDSAVYLCASSFGTGQDTQYFGPGTRLTVL.

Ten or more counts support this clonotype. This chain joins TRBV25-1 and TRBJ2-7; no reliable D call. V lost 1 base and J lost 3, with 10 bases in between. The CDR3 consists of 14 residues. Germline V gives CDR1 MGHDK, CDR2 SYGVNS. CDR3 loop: CASSEWGSVYEQYF. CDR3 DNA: TGTGCCAGCAGTGAATGGGGTTCGGTCTACGAGCAGTACTTC.

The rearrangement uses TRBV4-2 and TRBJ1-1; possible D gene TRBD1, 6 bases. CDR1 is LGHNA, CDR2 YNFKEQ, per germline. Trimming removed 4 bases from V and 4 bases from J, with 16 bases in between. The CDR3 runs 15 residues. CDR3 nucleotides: TGTGCCAGCAGCCGAACACAGGGTGGGGGCACTGAAGCTTTCTTT. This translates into CASSRTQGGGTEAFF.

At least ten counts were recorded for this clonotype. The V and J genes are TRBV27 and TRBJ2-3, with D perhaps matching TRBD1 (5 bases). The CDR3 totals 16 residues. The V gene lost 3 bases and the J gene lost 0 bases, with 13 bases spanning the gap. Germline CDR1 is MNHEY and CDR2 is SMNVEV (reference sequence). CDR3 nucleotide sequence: TGTGCCAGCAGTTTGGGGCTCCTCCAAAGCACAGATACGCAGTATTTT. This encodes CASSLGLLQSTDTQYF.

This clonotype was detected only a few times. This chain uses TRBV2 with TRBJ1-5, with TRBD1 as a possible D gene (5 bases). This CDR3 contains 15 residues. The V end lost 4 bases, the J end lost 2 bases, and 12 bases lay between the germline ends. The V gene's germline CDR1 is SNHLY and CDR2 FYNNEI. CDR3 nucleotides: TGTGCCAGCAGTGGCGCGGGGGGAGGCAATCAGCCCCAGCATTTT. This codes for CASSGAGGGNQPQHF.

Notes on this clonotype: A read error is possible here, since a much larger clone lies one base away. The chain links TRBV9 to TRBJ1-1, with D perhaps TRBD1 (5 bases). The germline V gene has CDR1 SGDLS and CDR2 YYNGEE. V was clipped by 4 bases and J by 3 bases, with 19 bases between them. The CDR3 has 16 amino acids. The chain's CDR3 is CASSPSGQGLYTEAFF. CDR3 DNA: TGTGCCAGCAGCCCTAGTGGTCAGGGCCTCTACACTGAAGCTTTCTTT.

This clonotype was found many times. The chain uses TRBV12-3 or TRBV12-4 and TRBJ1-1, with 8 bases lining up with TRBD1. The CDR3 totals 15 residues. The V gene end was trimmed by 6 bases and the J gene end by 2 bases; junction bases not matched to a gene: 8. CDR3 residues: CASSPRTGPNTEAFF. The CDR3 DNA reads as TGTGCCAGCAGCCCCAGGACAGGGCCAAACACTGAAGCTTTCTTT.

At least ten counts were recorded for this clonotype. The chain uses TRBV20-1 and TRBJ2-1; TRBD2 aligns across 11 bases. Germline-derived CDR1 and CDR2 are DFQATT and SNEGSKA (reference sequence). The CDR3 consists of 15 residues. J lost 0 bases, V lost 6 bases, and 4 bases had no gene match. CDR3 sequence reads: CSALAGGSSYNEQFF. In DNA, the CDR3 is TGCAGTGCATTAGCGGGGGGGAGCTCCTACAATGAGCAGTTCTTC.

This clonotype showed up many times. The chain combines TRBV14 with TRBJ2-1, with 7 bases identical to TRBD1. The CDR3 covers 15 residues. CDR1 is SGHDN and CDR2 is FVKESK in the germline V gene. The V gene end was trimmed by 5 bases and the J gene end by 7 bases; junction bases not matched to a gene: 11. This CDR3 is CASSNLGQVKNEQFF. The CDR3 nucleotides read TGTGCCAGCAGCAACCTAGGACAGGTGAAGAATGAGCAGTTCTTC.

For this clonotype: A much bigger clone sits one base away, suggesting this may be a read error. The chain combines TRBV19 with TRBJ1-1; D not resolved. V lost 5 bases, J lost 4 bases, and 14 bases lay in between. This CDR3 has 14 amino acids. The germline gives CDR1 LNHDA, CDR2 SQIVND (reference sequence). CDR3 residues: CASSPQRWSTEAFF. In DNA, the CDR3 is TGTGCCAGTAGTCCCCAGAGGTGGAGCACTGAAGCTTTCTTT.

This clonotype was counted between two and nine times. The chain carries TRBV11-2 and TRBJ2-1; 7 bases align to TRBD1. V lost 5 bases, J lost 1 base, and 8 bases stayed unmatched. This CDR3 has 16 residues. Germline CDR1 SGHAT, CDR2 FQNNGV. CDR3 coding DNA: TGTGCCAGCAGCGTTCAGGGGGTTCCTTCCTACAATGAGCAGTTCTTC. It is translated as CASSVQGVPSYNEQFF.

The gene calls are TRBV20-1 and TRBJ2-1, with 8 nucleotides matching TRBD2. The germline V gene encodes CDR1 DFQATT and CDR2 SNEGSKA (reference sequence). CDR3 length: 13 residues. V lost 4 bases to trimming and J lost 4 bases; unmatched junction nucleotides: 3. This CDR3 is CSATSGGYNEQFF. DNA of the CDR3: TGCAGTGCTACAAGCGGGGGTTACAATGAGCAGTTCTTC.

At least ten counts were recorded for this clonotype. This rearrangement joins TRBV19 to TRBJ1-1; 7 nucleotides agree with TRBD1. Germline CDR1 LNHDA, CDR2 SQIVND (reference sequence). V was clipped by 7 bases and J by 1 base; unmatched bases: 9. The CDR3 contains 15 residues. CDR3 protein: CASTLSGTANTEAFF. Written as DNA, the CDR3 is TGTGCCAGTACCCTAAGCGGGACAGCGAACACTGAAGCTTTCTTT.

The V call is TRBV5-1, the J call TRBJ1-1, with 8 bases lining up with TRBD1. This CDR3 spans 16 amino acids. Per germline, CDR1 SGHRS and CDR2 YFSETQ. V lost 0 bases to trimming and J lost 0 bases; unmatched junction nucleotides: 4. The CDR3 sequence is CASSLDGQGLNTEAFF. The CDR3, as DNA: TGCGCCAGCAGCTTGGACGGACAGGGATTGAACACTGAAGCTTTCTTT.

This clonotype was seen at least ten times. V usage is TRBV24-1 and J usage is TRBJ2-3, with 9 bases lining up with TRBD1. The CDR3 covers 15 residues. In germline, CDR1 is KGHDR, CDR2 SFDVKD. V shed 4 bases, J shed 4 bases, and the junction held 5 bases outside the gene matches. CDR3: CATSEMGQGSDTQYF. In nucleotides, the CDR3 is TGTGCCACCAGTGAAATGGGACAGGGATCAGATACGCAGTATTTT.

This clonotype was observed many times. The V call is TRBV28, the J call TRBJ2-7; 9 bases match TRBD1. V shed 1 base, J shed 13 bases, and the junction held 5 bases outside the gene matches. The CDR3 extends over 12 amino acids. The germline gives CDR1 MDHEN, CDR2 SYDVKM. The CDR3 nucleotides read TGTGCCAGCAGTTTATTACGGACAGGGGTTTACTTC. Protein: CASSLLRTGVYF. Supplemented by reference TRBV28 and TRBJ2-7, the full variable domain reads DVKVTQSSRYLVKRTGEKVFLECVQDMDHENMFWYRQDPGLGLRLIYFSYDVKMKEKGDIPEGYSVSREKKERFSLILESASTNQTSMYLCASSLLRTGVYFGPGTRLTVT.

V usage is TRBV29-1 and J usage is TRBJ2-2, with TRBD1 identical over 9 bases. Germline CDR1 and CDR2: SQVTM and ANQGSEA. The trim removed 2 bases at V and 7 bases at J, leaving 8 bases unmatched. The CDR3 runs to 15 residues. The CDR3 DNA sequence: TGCAGCGTTGAACGGGCAACAGGGGGCGGCGGGGAGCTGTTTTTT. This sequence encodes CSVERATGGGGELFF.